This T cell receptor (beta chain) was sequenced for a study of OX40 agonist ivuxolimab in advanced cancers. For the study at large: Participants, 75% to 85% male, averaged 60 years of age, ranging from about 23 to 79. Partial responses occurred in three patients (one hepatocellular carcinoma, two cutaneous melanoma). Study-wide results and limits: The mean number of expanded clones was higher in CD8+ T cells than in CD4+.

This CDR3 comprises 13 residues. The V gene lost 2 bases and the J gene lost 4 bases, with 9 bases spanning the gap. Germline CDR1 and CDR2: SGDLS and YYNGEE. Assay: immunoSEQ multiplex PCR; the TCRdb copy retains only in-frame clones and omits some. The profile shows 40,000 to 50,000 clones, roughly 86% of them singletons. Peripheral blood came from all dose cohorts at three timepoints. A remark on this clone: Its antigen is unidentified.

The rearrangement uses TRBV9 and TRBJ1-1; D is perhaps TRBD1 (5 bases). This sample comprised CD4+ or CD8+ T cells sorted from blood, obtained in a trial of the OX40 agonist ivuxolimab. The clonotype originates from an adult with an advanced solid tumor such as melanoma, head and neck, liver or kidney cancer. The CDR3 nucleotides read TGTGCCAGCAGCGTCCAGGGTAGCACTGAAGCTTTCTTT. Its translation: CASSVQGSTEAFF. Variable domain in full (rest from reference TRBV9 and TRBJ1-1): DSGVTQTPKHLITATGQRVTLRCSPRSGDLSVYWYQQSLDQGLQFLIQYYNGEERAKGNILERFSAQQFPDLHSELNLSSLELGDSALYFCASSVQGSTEAFFGQGTRLTVV.